Below, one T cell receptor (beta chain) is given with its context. Its antigen is not known. This entry belongs to a study of T-cell reconstitution after alpha-beta-depleted transplantation in children. Unique molecular identifiers were incorporated into the prepared TCRbeta library. TCRdb recomputed calls from the PCR reads with MiXCR, one row per CDR3 protein. Of about 900,000 distinct CDR3 sequences listed, under 30% were seen once; the top ten hold 28%. Whole-study results and caveats: T-cell counts and diversity were attributed mostly to newly produced T cells one year after transplant. Several hundred graft clones that had expanded were reportedly the source of alpha-beta T cells about two months after transplant. Some patients showed high day-60 TCRbeta diversity, which derived from surviving recipient T cells and thymic progenitors.

After removal of 0 bases from V and 2 bases from J, the junction contained 6 bases not matched to a gene. CDR3 length equals 16 residues. Germline-derived CDR1 and CDR2 are LGHNA and YNFKEQ. The sample consisted of PBMCs, mostly from graft donor cells, taken 360 days after TCRalphabeta/CD19-depleted stem cell transplant. This receptor was identified in a boy younger than two who had a stem cell transplant for SCID, so the T cells may come from the graft donor. The rearrangement links TRBV4-2 to TRBJ1-2, with 7 nucleotides matching TRBD1. The CDR3 spells CASSQEGRRGNYGYTF. The DNA for the CDR3 is TGTGCCAGCAGCCAAGAGGGGCGCAGGGGGAACTATGGCTACACCTTC.